These 13 T cell receptor beta chains were all obtained from the same sample, sequenced in a study of T cells in Graves' hyperthyroidism and ophthalmopathy. RNA transcripts served as the template for amplifying TCR beta CDR3 regions. The HTBI primer set served for first-round RT-PCR of the TCR CDR3. TCRdb itself ran the multiplex PCR reads through MiXCR, one entry per CDR3 protein. This table holds hundreds of thousands of distinct CDR3 sequences, roughly 20% found once. Material for sequencing was blood. The receptors stem from a man aged 25-40 years with Graves' ophthalmopathy.

Points on this clonotype: A junction end diverges from the germline sequence, so it may reflect a read error. The chain recombines TRBV6-1 with TRBJ1-5, with no clear D. CDR3 length: 14 residues. Germline CDR1 and CDR2: MNHNS and SASEGT. DNA of the CDR3: TGTGCCAGCAGTCTCACCGACGGGAATCGGCCCCAGCATTTT. Its protein product is CASSLTDGNRPQHF.

The J gene is TRBJ2-1, the V gene TRBV10-3, with 9 bases identical to TRBD2. The ends lost 3 bases at V and 5 bases at J; junction bases unmatched: 8. This CDR3 is built from 16 residues. The germline CDR1 and CDR2 sequences are ENHRY and SYGVKD. The CDR3 DNA reads as TGTGCCATCAGTGACAGAGCGGGGGGAACCAACAATGAGCAGTTCTTC. It translates to CAISDRAGGTNNEQFF.

This clonotype came up a few times. The chain is built from TRBV7-9 and TRBJ2-7; 8 bases line up with TRBD2. Germline V gene sequence: CDR1 SEHNR, CDR2 FQNEAQ (reference sequence). The CDR3 totals 15 residues. J gave up 2 bases and V 5 bases, and 8 bases lay outside the gene matches. The CDR3 DNA sequence: TGTGCCAGCAGCCCGACGGGGGGGGAACCCTACGAGCAGTACTTC. This encodes CASSPTGGEPYEQYF.

This clonotype was counted ten times or more. The chain's CDR3 is CASSFGVGGDTEAFF. In nucleotides, the CDR3 is TGTGCCAGCAGCTTTGGGGTCGGGGGCGACACTGAAGCTTTCTTT. This chain joins TRBV11-3 and TRBJ1-1, with a weak D call TRBD1 (6 bases). This CDR3 comprises 15 residues. V lost 3 bases and J 3 bases, leaving 14 bases between the germline ends. CDR1 is SGHNT and CDR2 is YENEEA in the germline V gene.

V and J are TRBV29-1 and TRBJ1-5, with D possibly matching TRBD1 (5 bases). The CDR3 has 13 amino acids. Germline V lookup: CDR1 SQVTM, CDR2 ANQGSEA. V dropped 5 bases and J dropped 6 bases, with 14 bases sitting between them. CDR3 loop: CSVMLGAGQPQHF. As DNA, the CDR3 is TGCAGCGTTATGCTAGGGGCGGGTCAGCCCCAGCATTTT.

Comment on this clonotype: Possible read error: a much larger clone is one base away. This chain links TRBV7-9 with TRBJ2-1; the match to TRBD2 covers 10 bases. In germline, CDR1 is SEHNR, CDR2 FQNEAQ (reference sequence). This CDR3 has 16 residues. CDR3 bases: TGTGCCAGCAGCTTAGTTATAGCGGGAGGAAACAATGAGCGGTTCTTC. Translating it yields CASSLVIAGGNNERFF.

The chain has TRBV5-1 and TRBJ2-7, with 11 bases fitting TRBD2. The length of the CDR3 is 17 residues. J lost 1 base, V lost 2 bases, and 8 bases had no gene match. Germline V lookup: CDR1 SGHRS, CDR2 YFSETQ. CDR3 loop: CASSFGTTSGGSYEQYF. Written as DNA, the CDR3 is TGCGCCAGCAGCTTCGGGACCACTAGCGGGGGATCCTACGAGCAGTACTTC.

The chain joins TRBV4-1 to TRBJ2-7, with D possibly TRBD1 on 5 matching bases. The CDR3 consists of 14 residues. Trimming removed 0 bases from V and 1 base from J, with 7 bases in between. Germline loops: CDR1 MGHRA, CDR2 YSYEKL. The CDR3 here is CASSQETDSYEQYF. The CDR3 DNA reads as TGCGCCAGCAGCCAAGAGACAGATTCCTACGAGCAGTACTTC.

In its sample, this clonotype was seen many times. This rearrangement joins TRBV7-2 to TRBJ2-1, with 8 bases lining up with TRBD2. V lost 5 bases and J lost 6; bases outside the gene matches: 3. Germline V gene sequence: CDR1 SGHTA, CDR2 FQGNSA. The CDR3 runs to 13 residues. The CDR3 sequence: CASSPGTSNEQFF. CDR3 DNA: TGTGCCAGCAGCCCTGGGACTAGCAATGAGCAGTTCTTC.

This clonotype was seen more than once but under ten times. The chain couples TRBV29-1 to TRBJ2-7; 7 bases fit TRBD1. V gave up 7 bases and J gave up 2 bases; unmatched junction bases: 8. Germline V gene lookup returns CDR1 SQVTM and CDR2 ANQGSEA. The CDR3 sequence is 13 residues long. The CDR3 DNA reads as TGCAGCGCCGAACGGGACAGCCCCTACGAGCAGTACTTC. It translates to CSAERDSPYEQYF.

This clonotype was recorded a few times. The chain combines TRBV15 with TRBJ1-3; D possibly corresponds to TRBD1 (5 bases). CDR1 and CDR2 (germline): LNHNV, YYDKDF (reference sequence). The V gene lost 5 bases and the J gene lost 1 base, with 9 bases spanning the gap. The CDR3 covers 14 residues. The CDR3 reads CATSARVSGNTIYF. CDR3 sequence (DNA): TGTGCCACCAGCGCCAGGGTGTCTGGAAACACCATATATTTT.

The J gene is TRBJ2-3, the V gene TRBV10-3; 7 positions match TRBD1. Germline trimming cut 4 bases from V and 0 bases from J; bases unmatched to any gene: 4. The CDR3 is 15 residues long. In germline, CDR1 is ENHRY, CDR2 SYGVKD. The CDR3 DNA reads TGTGCCATCAGTGTTGACAGGGCTAGCACAGATACGCAGTATTTT. Translating it yields CAISVDRASTDTQYF.

Of note for this clonotype: Since a much larger clone is just one base distant, this may be a read error. The chain is built from TRBV18 and TRBJ2-7; 7 nucleotides match TRBD1. This CDR3 spans 14 amino acids. The ends lost 8 bases at V and 3 bases at J; junction bases unmatched: 10. The germline V gene encodes CDR1 KGHSH and CDR2 LQKENI. The CDR3 sequence is CASTSSGTDYEQYF. DNA of the CDR3: TGTGCCAGCACATCCTCCGGGACAGACTACGAGCAGTACTTC.